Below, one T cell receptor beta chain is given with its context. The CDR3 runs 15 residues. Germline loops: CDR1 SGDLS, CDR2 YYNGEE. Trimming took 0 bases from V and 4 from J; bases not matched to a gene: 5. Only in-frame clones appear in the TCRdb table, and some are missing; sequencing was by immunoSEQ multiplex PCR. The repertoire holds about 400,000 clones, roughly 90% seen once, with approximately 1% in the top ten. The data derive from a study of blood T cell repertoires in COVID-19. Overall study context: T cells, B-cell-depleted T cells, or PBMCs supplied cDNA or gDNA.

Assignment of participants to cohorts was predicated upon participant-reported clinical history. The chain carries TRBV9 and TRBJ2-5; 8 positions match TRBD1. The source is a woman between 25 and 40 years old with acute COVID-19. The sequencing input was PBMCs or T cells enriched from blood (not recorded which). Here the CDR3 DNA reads TGTGCCAGCAGCGTAGGGACAGGGTTTTCAGAGACCCAGTACTTC. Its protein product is CASSVGTGFSETQYF.